These 31 T cell receptor beta chains share one sample of origin, sequenced in a study of spatial heterogeneity in lung cancer. In TCRdb, the 5' RACE reads were re-called with MiXCR into one record per CDR3 protein. The table shows some 54,000 distinct CDR3 sequences, with roughly 8.1% occurring only once. The time point was: blood at routine non-recurrence follow-up after resection. Sequencing was performed on whole RNA extracted from tumor and nontumor lung tissue, or from frozen PBMC, and the material was left unsorted. The sample in question was PBMCs, obtained at follow-up. These receptors all stem from a female donor with early-stage non-small cell lung cancer.

The sample holds many counts of this clonotype. The chain has TRBV7-9 and TRBJ2-2, with unresolved D. CDR3 length: 13 residues. Trimming pared 5 bases from V and 5 bases from J, leaving 9 bases between. Looked up from germline, CDR1 is SEHNR and CDR2 is FQNEAQ (reference sequence). CDR3 region: CASSAKGTGELFF. The CDR3 bases are TGTGCCAGCAGCGCCAAGGGTACCGGGGAGCTGTTTTTT.

This clonotype has just a few counts. J is TRBJ2-5 and V is TRBV29-1; tentatively, D is TRBD1 or TRBD2 (5 bases each). Germline CDR1 is SQVTM and CDR2 is ANQGSEA. Trimming took 3 bases from V and 2 from J, leaving 10 bases between them. The CDR3 runs 13 residues. CDR3 loop: CSVEVGAQETQYF. CDR3 nucleotides: TGCAGCGTTGAGGTCGGGGCTCAAGAGACCCAGTACTTC.

This clonotype was picked up a small number of times. The chain recombines TRBV7-9 with TRBJ2-3; D possibly uses TRBD1 or TRBD2 (5 bases each). This CDR3 has 16 amino acids. V shed 3 bases and J shed 2 bases, with 15 bases lying between them. Germline loops: CDR1 SEHNR, CDR2 FQNEAQ (reference sequence). The CDR3 reads CASSFRGHYYTDTQYF. CDR3 in DNA: TGTGCCAGCAGCTTCCGGGGCCATTACTACACAGATACGCAGTATTTT.

This clonotype came up many times. The genes are TRBV5-5 and TRBJ1-4; a possible D gene is TRBD1 (5 bases). V lost 4 bases and J lost 11, with 15 bases in between. Germline lookup yields CDR1 SGHKS and CDR2 YYEKEE (reference sequence). This CDR3 contains 13 residues. The CDR3 DNA reads TGTGCCAGCAGCCCCGCAGAGGGGCGGAAACTGTTTTTT. This sequence encodes CASSPAEGRKLFF.

This clonotype was found many times. CDR3 bases: TGTGCCAGCAGTTATTCTCCGACAGGGTGGGACTACGAGCAGTACTTC. Translated, it gives CASSYSPTGWDYEQYF. The rearrangement joins TRBV6-5 to TRBJ2-7, with TRBD1 matching 7 bases. Unmatched junction bases numbered 11, after V lost 3 bases and J lost 3 bases. The CDR3 length is 16 residues. CDR1 is MNHEY and CDR2 is SVGAGI in the germline V gene.

This clonotype has a count of ten or more. The chain recombines TRBV28 with TRBJ2-1, with 8 positions matching TRBD1. Trimming at V came to 3 bases and at J to 2 bases, leaving 0 bases not matched to a gene. CDR1 MDHEN and CDR2 SYDVKM come from the germline V gene. This CDR3 is built from 14 residues. Here the CDR3 DNA reads TGTGCCAGCAGTTTGACAGGGGCCTACAATGAGCAGTTCTTC. Translated: CASSLTGAYNEQFF. The entire variable domain, with the rest obtained from reference TRBV28 and TRBJ2-1, is as follows: DVKVTQSSRYLVKRTGEKVFLECVQDMDHENMFWYRQDPGLGLRLIYFSYDVKMKEKGDIPEGYSVSREKKERFSLILESASTNQTSMYLCASSLTGAYNEQFFGPGTRLTVL.

This clonotype has a count of ten or more. DNA of the CDR3: TGTGCCAGCAGTTTTACGACAGGGGCCAATCAGCCCCAGCATTTT. This translates into CASSFTTGANQPQHF. J is TRBJ1-5 and V is TRBV27; TRBD1 matches at 8 bases. Losses at the gene ends were 3 bases for V and 3 bases for J; bases not matched to a gene: 4. Germline V gene data show CDR1 as MNHEY and CDR2 as SMNVEV (reference sequence). The CDR3 has 15 amino acids.

A few counts support this clonotype. V usage is TRBV20-1 and J usage is TRBJ1-5; no clear D gene. Germline assignment: CDR1 DFQATT and CDR2 SNEGSKA (reference sequence). The CDR3 sequence is 13 residues long. The V end was cut by 3 bases, the J end by 7 bases, with 13 bases between. The CDR3 region has the DNA TGCAGTGCTAGCAGAGGGTTGGGACAGCCCCAGCATTTT. Protein product: CSASRGLGQPQHF.

The sample holds a few counts of this clonotype. CDR3 DNA sequence: TGTGCCAGCAGCGTAGAGGTTACTTACAATGAGCAGTTCTTC. Encoded protein: CASSVEVTYNEQFF. V and J are TRBV9 and TRBJ2-1; D unresolved. CDR1 is SGDLS, CDR2 YYNGEE, per germline. V lost 0 bases and J 4 bases, leaving 8 bases between the germline ends. CDR3 length: 14 residues.

The chain links TRBV18 to TRBJ1-2; D is ambiguous. V gave up 1 base and J gave up 4 bases, with 19 bases separating them. Germline CDR1 KGHSH, CDR2 LQKENI. CDR3 size: 17 residues. The CDR3 sequence is CASSPLGVTDSRYGYTF. The CDR3 nucleotides read TGTGCCAGCTCACCACTGGGAGTTACGGACTCCCGCTATGGCTACACCTTC.

This clonotype was counted between two and nine times. CDR3 nucleotide sequence: TGTGCCAGCAGCAAAGCGGGGATTCGACGCCGACGCCCGTGTTCCCGACAAGAGACCCAGTACTTC. This codes for CASSKAGIRRRRPCSRQETQYF. The chain joins TRBV21-1 to TRBJ2-5; TRBD1 is taken as the D call from the table, unchecked against the DNA. TRBV21-1 is noted as a pseudogene. The CDR3 consists of 22 residues.

This chain connects TRBV28 to TRBJ1-1; TRBD1 might be the D (6 bases). Trimming removed 5 bases at V and 1 base at J, with 20 bases between. The CDR3 is 17 residues long. Germline CDR1 and CDR2: MDHEN and SYDVKM. Written as DNA, the CDR3 is TGTGCCAGCAGTACCGGGACAACGGTAGTTCGGAACACTGAAGCTTTCTTT. Amino acids: CASSTGTTVVRNTEAFF.

This clonotype was detected only a few times. This sequence joins TRBV12-3 or TRBV12-4 and TRBJ2-1; 7 positions match TRBD1. This CDR3 has 12 amino acids. Trimming at V came to 3 bases and at J to 7 bases, leaving 0 bases not matched to a gene. CDR3 residues: CASSLTGNEQFF. CDR3 coding DNA: TGTGCCAGCAGTTTGACAGGGAATGAGCAGTTCTTC.

The chain is built from TRBV11-2 and TRBJ2-5; D is uncertain. CDR1 SGHAT and CDR2 FQNNGV come from the germline V gene. The CDR3 runs 13 residues. Trimming left V 1 base short and J 4 bases short, with 7 bases between. In DNA form, the CDR3 reads TGTGCCAGCAGCTTAGCAGGTGCAGAGACCCAGTACTTC. Translating it yields CASSLAGAETQYF.

CDR3 nucleotide sequence: TGTGCCAGCAGTTCGCCACTATCTAGCACAGATACGCAGTATTTT. Residues: CASSSPLSSTDTQYF. This chain connects TRBV5-4 to TRBJ2-3, with D hard to call. The germline V gene has CDR1 SGHNT and CDR2 YYREEE (reference sequence). This CDR3 spans 15 amino acids. V was trimmed by 5 bases and J by 0 bases, leaving 13 bases between them.

V usage is TRBV2 and J usage is TRBJ2-1; D may match TRBD1 or TRBD2 (5 bases each). The CDR3 consists of 15 residues. V was clipped by 1 base and J by 5 bases, with 12 bases between them. In germline, CDR1 is SNHLY, CDR2 FYNNEI. The CDR3 DNA follows: TGTGCCAGCAGTGAAGGGGGGACCCTGGACAATGAGCAGTTCTTC. It specifies CASSEGGTLDNEQFF.

This clonotype has a count of ten or more. The chain is built from TRBV7-2 and TRBJ1-3; D gene unclear. Looked up from germline, CDR1 is SGHTA and CDR2 is FQGNSA. Trimming left V 6 bases short and J 0 bases short, with 12 bases between. The CDR3 has 15 amino acids. This CDR3 reads CASRPRPDSGNTIYF. CDR3 coding DNA: TGTGCCAGCAGGCCCCGACCGGACTCTGGAAACACCATATATTTT.

This clonotype came up a few times. The chain has TRBV14 and TRBJ1-1; D is undetermined. The germline CDR1 and CDR2 sequences are SGHDN and FVKESK. The CDR3 loop spans 13 amino acids. V was shortened by 1 base and J by 6 bases, with 9 bases between the two germline ends. CDR3 in DNA: TGTGCCAGCAGCCAAGTGGGTTCTTCTGAAGCTTTCTTT. Its protein product is CASSQVGSSEAFF.

This clonotype was seen many times. This chain links TRBV6-5 with TRBJ2-7; D call uncertain. Germline CDR1 MNHEY, CDR2 SVGAGI. CDR3 length equals 14 residues. With 6 bases removed from V and 2 bases from J, the gap between germline ends came to 14 bases. DNA of the CDR3: TGTGCCAGCAGCCCTCTGGATGGGGCCTACGAGCAGTACTTC. The encoded protein is CASSPLDGAYEQYF.

This clonotype was seen ten or more times. The chain employs TRBV12-3 or TRBV12-4 and TRBJ1-3; no clear D. Trimming cost V 3 bases and J 16 bases, with 13 bases left between them. The CDR3 extends over 11 amino acids. The CDR3 region is CASSLLSGNYF. CDR3 DNA: TGTGCCAGCAGTTTGCTCTCCGGGAACTATTTT.

This clonotype occurred many times. This chain connects TRBV4-1 to TRBJ1-1; maybe TRBD1 (6 bases). The V end lost 3 bases, the J end lost 0 bases, and 14 bases lay between the germline ends. The CDR3 has 16 residues. Germline CDR1 and CDR2: MGHRA and YSYEKL. CDR3 protein: CASSHTGDRLNTEAFF. DNA of the CDR3: TGCGCCAGCAGCCACACAGGAGACAGGTTGAACACTGAAGCTTTCTTT.

The chain's CDR3 is CASSLGGPVQETQYF. The CDR3 DNA is TGTGCCAGCAGCTTAGGAGGCCCGGTCCAAGAGACCCAGTACTTC. The rearrangement joins TRBV7-2 to TRBJ2-5; D gene ambiguous. Germline CDR1 is SGHTA and CDR2 is FQGNSA. The CDR3 has 15 amino acids. Trimming left V 1 base short and J 1 base short, with 10 bases between.

This clonotype occurred a few times. The V and J genes are TRBV27 and TRBJ1-5, with no clear D. Trimming pared 2 bases from V and 1 base from J, leaving 6 bases between. CDR1 and CDR2 from the germline V gene are MNHEY and SMNVEV (reference sequence). The length of the CDR3 is 14 residues. CDR3 protein: CASSLRESNQPQHF. CDR3 nucleotide sequence: TGTGCCAGCAGTTTAAGAGAGAGCAATCAGCCCCAGCATTTT.

This clonotype was detected ten times or more. The chain joins TRBV20-1 to TRBJ2-3, with D tentatively TRBD1 (5 bases). Germline V CDR1 and CDR2: DFQATT, SNEGSKA (reference sequence). The CDR3 runs to 15 residues. V lost 3 bases to trimming and J lost 4 bases, with 17 bases between them. CDR3 nucleotides: TGCAGTGCTAGTCGCAGGGTGAGCCCCCCAGATACGCAGTATTTT. It yields the protein CSASRRVSPPDTQYF.

This chain uses TRBV3-1 with TRBJ2-6; D is unresolved. The CDR3 runs to 14 residues. Trimming left V 4 bases short and J 4 bases short, with 8 bases between. From germline, CDR1 is LGHDT and CDR2 YNNKEL (reference sequence). The DNA of the CDR3 is TGTGCCAGCAGCCCGGATCTGGGGGCCAACGTCCTGACTTTC. The encoded protein is CASSPDLGANVLTF.

J is TRBJ2-7 and V is TRBV18, with 8 bases fitting TRBD1. In germline, CDR1 is KGHSH, CDR2 LQKENI. J lost 4 bases, V lost 6 bases, and 11 bases had no gene match. This CDR3 comprises 15 residues. CDR3 sequence (DNA): TGTGCCAGCTCTCCTGTCGGGACAGGCAAATACGAGCAGTACTTC. This translates into CASSPVGTGKYEQYF.

This clonotype was counted many times. The rearrangement uses TRBV12-3 or TRBV12-4 and TRBJ1-5, with 11 nucleotides matching TRBD1. The CDR3 sequence is 16 residues long. J lost 2 bases, V lost 5 bases, and 5 bases had no gene match. This CDR3 is CASSPGQGGGNQPQHF. The CDR3 coding sequence is TGTGCCAGCAGTCCGGGACAGGGGGGCGGCAATCAGCCCCAGCATTTT.

This clonotype has a handful of counts. CDR3 region: CASSQGQGPLGADTQYF. In nucleotides, the CDR3 is TGCGCCAGCAGCCAAGGACAGGGGCCTCTTGGGGCAGATACGCAGTATTTT. The gene calls are TRBV4-1 and TRBJ2-3; 8 bases line up with TRBD1. The V segment lost 1 base and the J segment 4 bases; nucleotides outside the gene matches: 10. The CDR3 covers 17 residues. The germline V gene has CDR1 MGHRA and CDR2 YSYEKL.

Only a few counts were recorded for this clonotype. V gene TRBV6-6 combines with J gene TRBJ1-2; the D gene is possibly TRBD1 (6 bases). CDR3 length: 17 amino acids. Germline CDR1 MNHNY, CDR2 SVGAGI (reference sequence). Trimming shortened V by 5 bases and J by 1 base, and 20 bases separated the two germline ends. The CDR3 region has the DNA TGTGCCAGCAGTCTCTATCCACCGGGACACCGTAACTATGGCTACACCTTC. This sequence encodes CASSLYPPGHRNYGYTF.

This clonotype was found many times. The rearrangement uses TRBV7-2 and TRBJ2-1; a possible D gene is TRBD2 (5 bases). V shed 5 bases and J shed 6 bases, with 20 bases lying between them. The germline CDR1 and CDR2 sequences are SGHTA and FQGNSA. This CDR3 has 16 residues. The CDR3, as DNA: TGTGCCAGCAGCAAAGAACTTGCGCGAGGAGGCAATGAGCAGTTCTTC. Protein product: CASSKELARGGNEQFF.

V is TRBV24-1 and J is TRBJ2-3; the D is unclear. The CDR3 is 13 residues long. Germline values: CDR1 KGHDR, CDR2 SFDVKD. Between the trimmed V and J ends, which lost 4 bases and 10 bases, there was a span of 14 bases. The CDR3 sequence: CATSDPLRQAQYF. The CDR3 coding sequence is TGTGCCACCAGTGACCCCTTGCGCCAAGCGCAGTATTTT.